The text below deals with one T cell receptor (beta chain). V lost 5 bases and J lost 9, with 14 bases in between. There are 14 residues in the CDR3. The germline CDR1 and CDR2 sequences are LNHDA and SQIVND (reference sequence). This sample is drawn from a study of blood T cell repertoires in COVID-19. Assay: immunoSEQ multiplex PCR; the TCRdb copy retains only in-frame clones and omits some. The sample shows nearly 250,000 clones, approximately 85% of them seen only once. Input material: PBMCs or T cells enriched from blood (not recorded which). The chain links TRBV19 to TRBJ1-6; D is unresolved. The TCR sequence derives from a woman in her forties or fifties with acute COVID-19. Written as DNA, the CDR3 is TGTGCCAGTAGTTTCGGACTGGTTGGTTCACCCCTCCACTTT. It codes for CASSFGLVGSPLHF.